What follows describes a single TCR beta chain. Its antigen is undetermined. The data derive from a study of T cell responses to AZD1222 COVID-19 vaccine. Background on the study: Second-dose timings of about 4 or about 12 weeks were pooled. General study results and limits: The donor group comprised mostly white British people and more females; the analysis possibly underestimated clonal diversity.

Sequenced by immunoSEQ multiplex PCR; TCRdb stores in-frame clones only, minus some. The sample holds 150,000 or so clones, around nine tenths seen once. The sample here was peripheral blood, taken on day 0 of AZD1222 vaccination. The clonotype originates from an adult in good health.

The CDR3 sequence is CAIRIRGGNEQFF. CDR3 bases: TGTGCCATCAGGATTAGGGGGGGCAATGAGCAGTTCTTC. The chain couples TRBV10-3 to TRBJ2-1; maybe TRBD2 (7 bases). The CDR3 covers 13 residues. Trimming took off 6 bases at V and 6 bases at J, with 12 bases between the two ends. CDR1 ENHRY and CDR2 SYGVKD come from the germline V gene.